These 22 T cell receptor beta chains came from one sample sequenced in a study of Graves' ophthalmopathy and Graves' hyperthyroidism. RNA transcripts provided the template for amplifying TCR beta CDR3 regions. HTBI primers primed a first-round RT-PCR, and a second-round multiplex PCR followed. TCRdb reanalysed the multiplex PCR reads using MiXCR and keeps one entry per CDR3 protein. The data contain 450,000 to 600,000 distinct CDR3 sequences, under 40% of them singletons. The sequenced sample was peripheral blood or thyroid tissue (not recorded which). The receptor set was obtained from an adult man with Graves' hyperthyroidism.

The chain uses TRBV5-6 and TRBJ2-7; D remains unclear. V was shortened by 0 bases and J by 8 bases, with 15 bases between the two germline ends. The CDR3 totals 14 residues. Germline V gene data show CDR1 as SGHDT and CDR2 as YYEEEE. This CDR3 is CASSLGGKSYQQYF. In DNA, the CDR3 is TGTGCCAGCAGCTTGGGCGGCAAATCGTATCAGCAGTACTTC. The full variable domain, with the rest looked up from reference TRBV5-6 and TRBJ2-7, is DAGVTQSPTHLIKTRGQQVTLRCSPKSGHDTVSWYQQALGQGPQFIFQYYEEEERQRGNFPDRFSGHQFPNYSSELNVNALLLGDSALYLCASSLGGKSYQQYFGPGTRLTVT.

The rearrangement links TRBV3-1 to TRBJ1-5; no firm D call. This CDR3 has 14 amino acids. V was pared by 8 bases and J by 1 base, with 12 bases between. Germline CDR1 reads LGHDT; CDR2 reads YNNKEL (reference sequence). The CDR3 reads CASGSRESNQPQHF. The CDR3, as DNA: TGTGCCAGCGGCTCACGGGAGAGCAATCAGCCCCAGCATTTT.

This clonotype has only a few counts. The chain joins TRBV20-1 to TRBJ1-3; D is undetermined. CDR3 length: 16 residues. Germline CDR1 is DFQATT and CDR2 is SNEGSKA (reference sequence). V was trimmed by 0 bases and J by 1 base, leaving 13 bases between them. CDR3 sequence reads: CSARDVRRGSGNTIYF. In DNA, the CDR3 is TGCAGTGCTAGAGATGTGCGGAGAGGATCTGGAAACACCATATATTTT.

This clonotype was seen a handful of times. CDR3 nucleotide sequence: TGTGCCAGCAGCCCCAGGTGGGGGTTGAATACCGGGGAGCTGTTTTTT. This gives the protein CASSPRWGLNTGELFF. V gene TRBV7-3 combines with J gene TRBJ2-2; D possibly uses TRBD1 or TRBD2 (5 bases each). The CDR3 runs to 16 residues. Germline CDR1 and CDR2: SGHTA and FQGTGA. Trimming left V 5 bases short and J 5 bases short, with 18 bases between.

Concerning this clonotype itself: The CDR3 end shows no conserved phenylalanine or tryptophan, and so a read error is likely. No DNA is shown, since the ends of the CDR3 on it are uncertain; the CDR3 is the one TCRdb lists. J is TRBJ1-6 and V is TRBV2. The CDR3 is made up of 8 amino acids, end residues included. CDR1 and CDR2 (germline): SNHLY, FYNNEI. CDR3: CASKAYTS.

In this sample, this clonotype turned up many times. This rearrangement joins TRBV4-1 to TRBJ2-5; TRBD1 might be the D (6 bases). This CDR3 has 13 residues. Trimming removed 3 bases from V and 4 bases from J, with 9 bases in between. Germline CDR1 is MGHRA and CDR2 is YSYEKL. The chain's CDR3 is CASSQSTGETQYF. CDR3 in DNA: TGCGCCAGCAGCCAGTCGACAGGAGAGACCCAGTACTTC.

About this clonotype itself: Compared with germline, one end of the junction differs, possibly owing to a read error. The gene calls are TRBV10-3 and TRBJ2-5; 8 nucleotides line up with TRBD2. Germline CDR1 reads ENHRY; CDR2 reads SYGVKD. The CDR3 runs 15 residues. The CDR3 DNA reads TGTGCCAGCAGTTACCCCGGGGGGGGGGGAGAGACCCAGTACTTC. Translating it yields CASSYPGGGGETQYF.

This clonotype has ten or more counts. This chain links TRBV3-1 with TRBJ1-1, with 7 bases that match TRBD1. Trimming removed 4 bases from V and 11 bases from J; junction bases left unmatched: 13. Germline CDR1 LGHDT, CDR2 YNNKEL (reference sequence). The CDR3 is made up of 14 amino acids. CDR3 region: CASSPPGTAALAFF. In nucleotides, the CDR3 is TGTGCCAGCAGCCCCCCCGGGACAGCGGCTTTGGCTTTCTTT.

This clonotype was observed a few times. The CDR3 protein is CASRHPGLRTYEQYF. The CDR3 DNA is TGTGCCAGCAGACACCCGGGACTGCGGACCTACGAGCAGTACTTC. The chain is built from TRBV7-9 and TRBJ2-7, with a possible D match to TRBD2 (6 bases). The CDR3 runs to 15 residues. V lost 6 bases to trimming and J lost 2 bases, with 17 bases between them. The germline CDR1 and CDR2 sequences are SEHNR and FQNEAQ (reference sequence).

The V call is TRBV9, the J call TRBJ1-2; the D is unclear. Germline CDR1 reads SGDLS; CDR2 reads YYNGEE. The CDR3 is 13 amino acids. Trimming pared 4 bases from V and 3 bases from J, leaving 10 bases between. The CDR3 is CASSQEEDYGYTF. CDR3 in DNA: TGTGCCAGCAGCCAAGAAGAGGACTATGGCTACACCTTC.

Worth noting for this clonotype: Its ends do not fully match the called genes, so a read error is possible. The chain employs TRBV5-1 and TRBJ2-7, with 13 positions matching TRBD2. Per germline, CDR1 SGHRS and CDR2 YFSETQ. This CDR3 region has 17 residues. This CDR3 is CASSLTSGRATSYGQYF. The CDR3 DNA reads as TGCGCCAGCAGCTTGACTAGCGGGAGGGCAACCTCCTACGGGCAGTACTTC.

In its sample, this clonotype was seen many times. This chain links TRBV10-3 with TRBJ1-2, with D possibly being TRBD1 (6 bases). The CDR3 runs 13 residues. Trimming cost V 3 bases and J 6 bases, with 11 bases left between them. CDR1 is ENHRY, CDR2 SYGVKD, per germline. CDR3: CAISEAGDDGYTF. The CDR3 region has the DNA TGTGCCATCAGTGAAGCAGGGGATGATGGCTACACCTTC.

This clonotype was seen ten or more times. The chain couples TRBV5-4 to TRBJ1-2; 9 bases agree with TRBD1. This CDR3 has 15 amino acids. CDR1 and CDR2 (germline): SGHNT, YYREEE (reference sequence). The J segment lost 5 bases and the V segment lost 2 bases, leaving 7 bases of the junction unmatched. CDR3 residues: CASSFNRDRVYGYTF. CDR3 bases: TGTGCCAGCAGCTTTAACCGGGACAGGGTGTATGGCTACACCTTC.

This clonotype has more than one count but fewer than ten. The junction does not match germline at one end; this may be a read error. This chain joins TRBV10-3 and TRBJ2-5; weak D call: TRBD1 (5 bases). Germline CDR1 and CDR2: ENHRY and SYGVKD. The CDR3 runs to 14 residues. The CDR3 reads CASSEMGPQETQYF. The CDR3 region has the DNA TGTGCCAGCAGTGAAATGGGGCCGCAAGAGACCCAGTACTTC.

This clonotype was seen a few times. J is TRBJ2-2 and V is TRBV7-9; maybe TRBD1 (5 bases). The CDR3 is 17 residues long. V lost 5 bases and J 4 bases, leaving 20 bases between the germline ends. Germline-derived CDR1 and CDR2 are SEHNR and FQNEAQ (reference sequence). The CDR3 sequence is CASSPQGREGSTGELFF. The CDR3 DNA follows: TGTGCCAGCAGCCCTCAGGGAAGGGAAGGAAGCACCGGGGAGCTGTTTTTT.

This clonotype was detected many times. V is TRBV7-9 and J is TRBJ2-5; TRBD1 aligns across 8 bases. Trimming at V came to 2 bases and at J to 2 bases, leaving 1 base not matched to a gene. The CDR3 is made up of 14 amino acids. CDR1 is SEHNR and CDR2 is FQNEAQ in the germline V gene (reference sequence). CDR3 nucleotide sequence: TGTGCCAGCAGCTTACAGGGGGCTCAAGAGACCCAGTACTTC. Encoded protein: CASSLQGAQETQYF. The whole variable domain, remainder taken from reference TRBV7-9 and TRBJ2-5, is DTGVSQNPRHKITKRGQNVTFRCDPISEHNRLYWYRQTLGQGPEFLTYFQNEAQLEKSRLLSDRFSAERPKGSFSTLEIQRTEQGDSAMYLCASSLQGAQETQYFGPGTRLLVL.

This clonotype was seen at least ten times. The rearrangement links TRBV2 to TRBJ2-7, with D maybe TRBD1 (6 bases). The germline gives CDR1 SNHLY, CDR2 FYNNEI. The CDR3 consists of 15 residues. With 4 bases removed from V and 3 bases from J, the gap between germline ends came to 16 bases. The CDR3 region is CASSVGRGPLYEQYF. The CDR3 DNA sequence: TGTGCCAGCAGTGTAGGCAGGGGCCCCCTCTACGAGCAGTACTTC.

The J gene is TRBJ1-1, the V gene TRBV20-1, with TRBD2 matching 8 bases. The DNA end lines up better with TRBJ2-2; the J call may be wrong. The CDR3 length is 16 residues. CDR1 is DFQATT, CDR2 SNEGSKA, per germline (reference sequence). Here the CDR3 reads CSASVGAGGNTGELFF. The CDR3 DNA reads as TGCAGTGCTTCCGTCGGGGCGGGGGGGAACACCGGGGAGCTGTTTTTT.

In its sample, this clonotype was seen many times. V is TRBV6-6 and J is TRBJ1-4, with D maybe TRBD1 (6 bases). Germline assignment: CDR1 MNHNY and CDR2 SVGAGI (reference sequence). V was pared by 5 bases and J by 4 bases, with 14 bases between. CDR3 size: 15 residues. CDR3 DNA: TGTGCCAGCAGTCACGGTGACAGGATTAATGAAAAACTGTTTTTT. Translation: CASSHGDRINEKLFF.

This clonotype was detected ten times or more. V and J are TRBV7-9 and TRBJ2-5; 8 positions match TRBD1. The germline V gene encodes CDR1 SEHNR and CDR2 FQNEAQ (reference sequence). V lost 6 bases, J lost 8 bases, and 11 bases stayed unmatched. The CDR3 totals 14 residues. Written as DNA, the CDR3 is TGTGCCAGCAGTGGGACAGGCGGGAAAGGAACCCAGTACTTC. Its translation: CASSGTGGKGTQYF.

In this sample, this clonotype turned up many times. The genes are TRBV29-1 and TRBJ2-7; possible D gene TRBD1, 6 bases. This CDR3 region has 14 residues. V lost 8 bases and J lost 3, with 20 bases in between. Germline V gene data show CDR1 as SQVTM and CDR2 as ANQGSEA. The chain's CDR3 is CSTKDRYYSYEQYF. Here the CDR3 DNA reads TGCAGCACGAAAGACAGGTATTATAGCTACGAGCAGTACTTC.

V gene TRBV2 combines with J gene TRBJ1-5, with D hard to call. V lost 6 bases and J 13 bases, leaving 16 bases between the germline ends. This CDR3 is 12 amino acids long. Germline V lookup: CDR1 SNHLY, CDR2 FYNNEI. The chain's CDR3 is CASRGVGSWQHF. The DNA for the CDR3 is TGTGCCAGCAGGGGAGTCGGCTCTTGGCAGCATTTT.